Listed here are 8 T cell receptor beta chains from one sample, sequenced in a study of blood T cell repertoires in COVID-19. Profiled with immunoSEQ multiplex PCR; TCRdb holds only in-frame clones, not every one. The sample yields under 300,000 clones, roughly 83% seen once. The sequenced sample was peripheral blood. These receptor sequences come from an older man with acute or convalescent COVID-19.

V is TRBV28 and J is TRBJ2-7; tentative D call: TRBD1 (6 bases). The CDR3 is 13 amino acids. Germline V lookup: CDR1 MDHEN, CDR2 SYDVKM. V was clipped by 4 bases and J by 5 bases, with 12 bases between them. This chain's CDR3 is CASSSDRRNEQYF. CDR3 DNA sequence: TGTGCCAGCAGTTCGGACAGACGAAACGAGCAGTACTTC.

This chain joins TRBV5-6 and TRBJ2-2; 7 nucleotides agree with TRBD1. This CDR3 has 15 amino acids. The germline V gene has CDR1 SGHDT and CDR2 YYEEEE. V was clipped by 4 bases and J by 5 bases; unmatched bases: 8. The CDR3 DNA follows: TGTGCCAGCAGCAGGGGGACAGTAAGGACCGGGGAGCTGTTTTTT. Translating it yields CASSRGTVRTGELFF.

V gene TRBV9 combines with J gene TRBJ1-2; the match to TRBD1 covers 9 bases. CDR3 size: 14 residues. J gave up 8 bases and V 4 bases, and 9 bases lay outside the gene matches. Germline V gene data show CDR1 as SGDLS and CDR2 as YYNGEE. The CDR3 spells CASSIGTGNYGYTF. CDR3 DNA sequence: TGTGCCAGCAGCATCGGGACAGGGAATTACGGCTACACCTTC.

A word on this clone: At one end the junction does not follow the germline gene, possibly because of a read error. This chain links TRBV7-7 with TRBJ2-1; 15 nucleotides line up with TRBD2. The CDR3 length is 16 residues. Per the germline V gene, CDR1 is SSHAT and CDR2 is FNYEAQ (reference sequence). DNA of the CDR3: TGTGCTAGCAGCTCGGGACTAGCGGGGGGTTACAATGAGCAGTTCTTC. Translation gives CASSSGLAGGYNEQFF.

The chain joins TRBV28 to TRBJ2-7; 8 bases match TRBD2. Germline-derived CDR1 and CDR2 are MDHEN and SYDVKM. This CDR3 comprises 15 residues. J was trimmed by 3 bases and V by 5 bases; bases with no gene match: 9. The CDR3 sequence is CASSLGLAEDYEQYF. The CDR3 region has the DNA TGTGCCAGCAGTCTAGGACTAGCCGAGGACTACGAGCAGTACTTC.

The V call is TRBV4-1, the J call TRBJ1-2; possibly TRBD1 for D (6 bases). The CDR3 spans 16 residues. Trimming cost V 0 bases and J 8 bases, with 19 bases left between them. Germline V gene sequence: CDR1 MGHRA, CDR2 YSYEKL. The CDR3 loop reads CASSQEAPTGLWGYTF. CDR3 sequence (DNA): TGCGCCAGCAGCCAAGAAGCCCCGACAGGCCTCTGGGGCTACACCTTC.

This clone is a singleton in its sample. The chain carries TRBV7-9 and TRBJ2-5, with 7 nucleotides matching TRBD1. Germline-derived CDR1 and CDR2 are SEHNR and FQNEAQ (reference sequence). The junction had 13 bases not matched to a gene; V was cut back by 5 bases and J by 7 bases. This CDR3 is built from 15 residues. CDR3: CASSLFDRVFVTQYF. DNA for the CDR3: TGTGCCAGCAGCCTTTTCGACAGGGTTTTTGTGACCCAGTACTTC.

The V and J genes are TRBV11-2 and TRBJ2-3; 7 bases line up with TRBD1. This CDR3 spans 17 amino acids. Trimming removed 1 base from V and 7 bases from J; junction bases left unmatched: 14. Per the germline V gene, CDR1 is SGHAT and CDR2 is FQNNGV. CDR3 coding DNA: TGTGCCAGCAGCTTAGGGCTGTGGGACAGCGGTGCTTATACGCAGTATTTT. It codes for CASSLGLWDSGAYTQYF. Full variable domain (outside the CDR3, taken from reference TRBV11-2 and TRBJ2-3): EAGVAQSPRYKIIEKRQSVAFWCNPISGHATLYWYQQILGQGPKLLIQFQNNGVVDDSQLPKDRFSAERLKGVDSTLKIQPAKLEDSAVYLCASSLGLWDSGAYTQYFGPGTRLTVL.